Below are 19 T cell receptor beta chains sequenced from a single sample in a study of blood T cell repertoires in COVID-19. TCRdb's table, derived via immunoSEQ multiplex PCR, lists solely in-frame clones and lacks some. The table lists 200,000 to 250,000 clones, about 78% of them singletons. The sample taken for sequencing was peripheral blood. Receptors were obtained from a woman in her 70s with acute or convalescent COVID-19.

The chain recombines TRBV20-1 with TRBJ2-2, with TRBD1 as a possible D gene (6 bases). The V end was cut by 3 bases, the J end by 5 bases, with 16 bases between. The CDR3 consists of 15 residues. CDR1 is DFQATT and CDR2 is SNEGSKA in the germline V gene (reference sequence). The CDR3 spells CSASHFLGATGELFF. The DNA of the CDR3 is TGCAGTGCTAGTCACTTCCTGGGGGCGACCGGGGAGCTGTTTTTT.

The chain uses TRBV18 and TRBJ2-1; 9 bases agree with TRBD2. Germline CDR1 reads KGHSH; CDR2 reads LQKENI. With 0 bases clipped from V and 8 bases from J, the junction kept 5 bases outside the gene matches. The CDR3 runs to 15 residues. CDR3 region: CASSPPAGGLDEQFF. CDR3 nucleotide sequence: TGTGCCAGCTCACCACCAGCGGGGGGTCTTGATGAGCAGTTCTTC.

The table lists this clone with a count of one. This chain joins TRBV3-1 (or the pseudogene TRBV3-2) and TRBJ1-4; no definite D call. Trimming removed 4 bases at V and 7 bases at J, with 10 bases between. Germline V gene lookup returns CDR1 LGHDT and CDR2 YNNKEL (reference sequence). The CDR3 totals 13 residues. Here the CDR3 reads CASSLGGSEKLFF. The CDR3 nucleotides are TGTGCCAGCAGCCTGGGAGGTAGTGAAAAACTGTTTTTT.

V and J are TRBV6-5 and TRBJ2-3, with TRBD2 as a possible D gene (6 bases). CDR1 MNHEY and CDR2 SVGAGI come from the germline V gene. The CDR3 is made up of 13 amino acids. V lost 5 bases to trimming and J lost 6 bases, with 12 bases between them. CDR3 loop: CASSLRLGDTQYF. The CDR3 bases are TGTGCCAGCAGTCTCCGACTAGGGGATACGCAGTATTTT.

The chain combines TRBV18 with TRBJ2-2; a possible D gene is TRBD1 (6 bases). V lost 6 bases and J lost 4, with 18 bases in between. Germline V lookup: CDR1 KGHSH, CDR2 LQKENI. The CDR3 is 16 amino acids. The CDR3 bases are TGTGCCAGCTCCCGAGAAGACCCAGGGGTCACCGGGGAGCTGTTTTTT. Its translation: CASSREDPGVTGELFF.

The V and J genes are TRBV6-5 and TRBJ1-1, with 7 bases fitting TRBD1. V trimming: 2 bases; J trimming: 2 bases; junction bases outside the gene matches: 2. Germline assignment: CDR1 MNHEY and CDR2 SVGAGI. The CDR3 covers 14 residues. As DNA, the CDR3 is TGTGCCAGCAGTTACACAGGGGACAACACTGAAGCTTTCTTT. Encoded protein: CASSYTGDNTEAFF.

This clone was recorded many times. The chain couples TRBV12-3 or TRBV12-4 to TRBJ2-7; 7 positions agree with TRBD1. CDR3 length: 12 residues. Trimming at V came to 6 bases and at J to 4 bases, leaving 3 bases not matched to a gene. CDR3 sequence (DNA): TGTGCCAGCAGCGAGACAGGGTACGAGCAGTACGTC. Encoded protein: CASSETGYEQYV.

This sequence joins TRBV5-1 and TRBJ2-3, with TRBD2 matching 10 bases. The CDR3 has 17 residues. Germline CDR1 reads SGHRS; CDR2 reads YFSETQ. Trimming cost V 0 bases and J 1 base; bases outside gene matches: 5. DNA for the CDR3: TGCGCCAGCAGCTTGGCAGGGCTAGCGGGAGGCACAGATACGCAGTATTTT. It encodes CASSLAGLAGGTDTQYF. The variable domain in full, with the rest retrieved from reference TRBV5-1 and TRBJ2-3, is KAGVTQTPRYLIKTRGQQVTLSCSPISGHRSVSWYQQTPGQGLQFLFEYFSETQRNKGNFPGRFSGRQFSNSRSEMNVSTLELGDSALYLCASSLAGLAGGTDTQYFGPGTRLTVL.

The chain is built from TRBV5-1 and TRBJ1-1, with TRBD1 matching 7 bases. Looked up from germline, CDR1 is SGHRS and CDR2 is YFSETQ. The junction had 13 bases not matched to a gene; V was cut back by 4 bases and J by 4 bases. The length of the CDR3 is 16 residues. The CDR3 is CASSPIATGFGTEAFF. The CDR3 DNA reads as TGCGCCAGCAGCCCTATCGCGACAGGGTTCGGCACTGAAGCTTTCTTT. Variable domain in full (rest from reference TRBV5-1 and TRBJ1-1): KAGVTQTPRYLIKTRGQQVTLSCSPISGHRSVSWYQQTPGQGLQFLFEYFSETQRNKGNFPGRFSGRQFSNSRSEMNVSTLELGDSALYLCASSPIATGFGTEAFFGQGTRLTVV.

This chain connects TRBV19 to TRBJ1-5, with TRBD1 matching 10 bases. Looked up from germline, CDR1 is LNHDA and CDR2 is SQIVND (reference sequence). The CDR3 length is 14 residues. The V gene end was trimmed by 6 bases and the J gene end by 6 bases; junction bases not matched to a gene: 5. The CDR3 nucleotides read TGTGCCAGTAGCCCCGACAGGGGGCCTCAGCCCCAGCATTTT. Its translation: CASSPDRGPQPQHF.

V is TRBV27 and J is TRBJ2-7, with D maybe TRBD2 (5 bases). Deletions cut 5 bases from V and 0 bases from J, with 11 bases between. The CDR3 covers 14 residues. From germline, CDR1 is MNHEY and CDR2 SMNVEV (reference sequence). CDR3 in DNA: TGTGCCAGCAGTCCTCGTGGAGGCTCCTACGAGCAGTACGTC. Translated, it gives CASSPRGGSYEQYV.

This chain joins TRBV5-3 and TRBJ1-6, with 9 bases aligning to TRBD1. TRBV5-3 is known as an ORF, though its function is uncertain. CDR3 size: 15 residues. The V gene end was trimmed by 4 bases and the J gene end by 6 bases; junction bases not matched to a gene: 5. The CDR3: CARSVPGQGNSPLHF. The CDR3 DNA is TGTGCCAGAAGCGTGCCGGGACAGGGTAATTCACCCCTCCACTTT.

CDR3 region: CASSPARTGIPQVDNEQFF. The CDR3, as DNA: TGTGCCAGCAGCCCGGCGAGGACAGGGATCCCTCAGGTGGACAATGAGCAGTTCTTC. The chain is built from TRBV9 and TRBJ2-1, with 8 nucleotides matching TRBD1. CDR1 is SGDLS and CDR2 is YYNGEE in the germline V gene. Trimming took 4 bases from V and 5 from J; bases not matched to a gene: 20. The CDR3 has 19 amino acids.

The V call is TRBV2, the J call TRBJ1-1, with D perhaps matching TRBD1 (5 bases). The germline V and J ends were trimmed by 8 bases and 5 bases, with 15 bases remaining between them. The CDR3 has 13 residues. Germline V gene sequence: CDR1 SNHLY, CDR2 FYNNEI. The DNA for the CDR3 is TGTGCCAGCTTAGGGAGGGGAGGGACTGAAGCTTTCTTT. Its protein is CASLGRGGTEAFF.

CDR3 region: CASSPRRGISNYGYTF. The CDR3 bases are TGTGCCAGCAGCCCACGAAGGGGGATAAGTAACTATGGCTACACCTTC. The rearrangement joins TRBV5-6 to TRBJ1-2, with D maybe TRBD1 (6 bases). V was pared by 4 bases and J by 1 base, with 17 bases between. Germline V gene lookup returns CDR1 SGHDT and CDR2 YYEEEE. This CDR3 is 16 amino acids long.

The CDR3: CASSVSGRISNEQFF. The CDR3, as DNA: TGTGCCAGCTCAGTATCGGGTAGGATCTCCAATGAGCAGTTCTTC. The V gene is TRBV7-3, the J gene TRBJ2-1; D is unclear. Germline-derived CDR1 and CDR2 are SGHTA and FQGTGA. This CDR3 has 15 amino acids. Deletions cut 8 bases from V and 6 bases from J, with 20 bases between.

J is TRBJ2-1 and V is TRBV5-1, with D possibly matching TRBD2 (5 bases). The V end lost 4 bases, the J end lost 0 bases, and 20 bases lay between the germline ends. The CDR3 is 18 amino acids. Germline CDR1 and CDR2: SGHRS and YFSETQ. The CDR3 region is CASSPRGEGLGSYNEQFF. CDR3 bases: TGCGCCAGCAGCCCTCGGGGAGAGGGCTTGGGCTCCTACAATGAGCAGTTCTTC.

The chain uses TRBV5-1 and TRBJ2-3; 8 bases map to TRBD2. Germline trimming cut 3 bases from V and 4 bases from J; bases unmatched to any gene: 10. The CDR3 length is 16 residues. Germline V gene lookup returns CDR1 SGHRS and CDR2 YFSETQ. The CDR3, as DNA: TGCGCCAGCAGCTCAGTACGGGGGGGTAACTCAGATACGCAGTATTTT. Translated: CASSSVRGGNSDTQYF.

V is TRBV6-5 and J is TRBJ2-5; TRBD1 agrees at 9 bases. The junction had 5 bases not matched to a gene; V was cut back by 6 bases and J by 6 bases. Per the germline V gene, CDR1 is MNHEY and CDR2 is SVGAGI. CDR3 length: 13 residues. The CDR3 is CASSQDRGQTQYF. CDR3 DNA: TGTGCCAGCAGCCAGGACAGGGGACAGACCCAGTACTTC.